These T cell receptor beta chains were read from a single sample in a study of shared clonotypes between healthy human individuals. Using immunoSEQ multiplex PCR, the repertoire was profiled, and TCRdb retains in-frame clones only, with some absent. The sample records around 1,900,000 clones, around 93% being singletons. Sequenced sample: naive CD8+ T cells from PBMCs. All receptors derive from a man aged 18-30 years in good health. Some clones in this sample may be carry-over from other donors' samples. Both conserved end residues are part of each CDR3. The order of the fields is J gene, CDR3 length, V gene, CDR3 protein.

>TRBJ2-2|11|TRBV7-9
CATPKEGELFF
>TRBJ1-1|16|TRBV29-1
CSVEVRGGQKNTEAFF
>TRBJ2-5|14|TRBV7-9
CASSFAVFQETQYF
>TRBJ2-3|15|TRBV10-2
CASSESGQSTDTQYF
>TRBJ1-1|16|TRBV11-2
CASSLWDTSGITEAFF
>TRBJ2-3|16|TRBV19
CASSSRGTTSTDTQYF
>TRBJ1-4|17|TRBV10-3
CAISEVAGRSANEKLFF
>TRBJ2-2|14|TRBV12-5
CASGLKLGGGELFF
>TRBJ2-3|14|TRBV9
CASSVGRPSAPQYF
>TRBJ2-7|17|TRBV9
CASSALGTSGRYGEQYF
>TRBJ1-5|16|TRBV7-9
CASGEGGHTSNQPQHF
>TRBJ1-1|15|TRBV27
CASSDRVGMNTEAFF
>TRBJ2-7|15|TRBV19
CASSFTTGNSYEQYF
>TRBJ2-7|16|TRBV28
CASSYPTAQPDYEQYF
>TRBJ2-1|17|TRBV7-9
CASSSGLAGGTYNEQFF